These 11 T cell receptor beta chains came from one sample sequenced in a study of radiation and T cells in renal cell carcinoma. Assay used: immunoSEQ multiplex PCR; TCRdb lists only in-frame clones, some missing. The data contain some 22,000 clones, roughly three quarters of them seen just once; the ten biggest clones take up around 37%. Regarding time point: baseline pretreatment blood. Treatment noted: 15 Gy SBRT to primary tumor, nephrectomy 4 weeks later. The starting material was blood, obtained from a patient whose treatment included radiotherapy and nephrectomy. All receptors come from a man in his 60s with renal cell carcinoma.

The V call is TRBV2, the J call TRBJ1-6, with D unclear. With 8 bases removed from V and 3 bases from J, the gap between germline ends came to 17 bases. The CDR3 runs to 16 residues. CDR1 and CDR2 from the germline V gene are SNHLY and FYNNEI. DNA for the CDR3: TGTGCCAGCTCAAAGGTGGCAGTCGTCTATAATTCACCCCTCCACTTT. Translation: CASSKVAVVYNSPLHF.

The chain has TRBV5-1 and TRBJ2-1; 10 bases line up with TRBD2. The J segment lost 9 bases and the V segment lost 0 bases, leaving 9 bases of the junction unmatched. The germline CDR1 and CDR2 sequences are SGHRS and YFSETQ. The CDR3 sequence is 16 residues long. CDR3 region: CASSLGSGRVDGEQFF. As DNA, the CDR3 is TGCGCCAGCAGCTTGGGAAGCGGGAGGGTAGACGGTGAGCAGTTCTTC.

V usage is TRBV10-3 and J usage is TRBJ2-7, with 12 bases that match TRBD2. V trimming: 7 bases; J trimming: 2 bases; junction bases outside the gene matches: 6. The germline V gene encodes CDR1 ENHRY and CDR2 SYGVKD. The CDR3 contains 15 residues. CDR3 loop: CAIMVTSGSTYEQYF. In DNA, the CDR3 is TGTGCCATCATGGTGACTAGCGGGAGTACCTACGAGCAGTACTTC.

The chain combines TRBV5-8 with TRBJ2-3; 8 bases are shared with TRBD2. Trimming cost V 7 bases and J 0 bases; bases outside gene matches: 16. Germline V gene lookup returns CDR1 SGHTS and CDR2 YDEGEE. The CDR3 has 18 amino acids. CDR3 coding DNA: TGTGCCAGCCCAGCTTGGATTCGCCTAGCGGGTAGCACAGATACGCAGTATTTT. It specifies CASPAWIRLAGSTDTQYF.

This sequence joins TRBV2 and TRBJ1-5; the D is unclear. This CDR3 is 15 amino acids long. V was clipped by 7 bases and J by 1 base, with 14 bases between them. CDR1 is SNHLY, CDR2 FYNNEI, per germline. The CDR3 here is CASTTTGNSNQPQHF. In nucleotides, the CDR3 is TGTGCCAGCACAACGACCGGGAACAGCAATCAGCCCCAGCATTTT.

This chain joins TRBV9 and TRBJ1-5; the match to TRBD1 covers 7 bases. Germline loops: CDR1 SGDLS, CDR2 YYNGEE. The CDR3 has 13 amino acids. V lost 4 bases to trimming and J lost 5 bases; unmatched junction nucleotides: 3. The CDR3 reads CASSLTGDQPQHF. Here the CDR3 DNA reads TGTGCCAGCAGCTTAACAGGGGATCAGCCCCAGCATTTT.

This clone was counted once. The V call is TRBV4-1, the J call TRBJ2-6; D uncertain. Trimming removed 0 bases at V and 6 bases at J, with 3 bases between. Germline V lookup: CDR1 MGHRA, CDR2 YSYEKL. The CDR3 has 13 amino acids. This chain's CDR3 is CASSQDMANVLTF. Here the CDR3 DNA reads TGCGCCAGCAGCCAAGATATGGCCAACGTCCTGACTTTC.

The rearrangement joins TRBV7-2 to TRBJ2-7; 8 bases align to TRBD1. The CDR3 is made up of 14 amino acids. The germline gives CDR1 SGHTA, CDR2 FQGNSA. V dropped 5 bases and J dropped 3; count of bases not matched to a gene: 6. In DNA form, the CDR3 reads TGTGCCAGCAGCCCAACAGGGGGACTCTACGAGCAGTACTTC. As protein: CASSPTGGLYEQYF. Looking up the rest from reference TRBV7-2 and TRBJ2-7 gives the full variable domain: GAGVSQSPSNKVTEKGKDVELRCDPISGHTALYWYRQSLGQGLEFLIYFQGNSAPDKSGLPSDRFSAERTGGSVSTLTIQRTQQEDSAVYLCASSPTGGLYEQYFGPGTRLTVT.

The chain carries TRBV4-3 and TRBJ1-2; D is undetermined. V was pared by 1 base and J by 5 bases, with 8 bases between. The CDR3 is made up of 13 amino acids. In germline, CDR1 is LGHNA, CDR2 YSLEER. The CDR3 nucleotides are TGCGCCAGCAGCCAAGGGGGAGAGTATGGCTACACCTTC. Its translation is CASSQGGEYGYTF.

The gene calls are TRBV11-2 and TRBJ2-5; no clear D. This CDR3 is 14 amino acids long. V was trimmed by 1 base and J by 5 bases, leaving 11 bases between them. Germline loops: CDR1 SGHAT, CDR2 FQNNGV. DNA of the CDR3: TGTGCCAGCAGCTTAGTGGGCCCCAGGGAGACCCAGTACTTC. It translates to CASSLVGPRETQYF.

The chain joins TRBV30 to TRBJ1-6; 7 positions match TRBD1. The CDR3 covers 14 residues. The germline gives CDR1 GTSNPN, CDR2 SVGIG (reference sequence). Trimming removed 6 bases from V and 4 bases from J; junction bases left unmatched: 6. The CDR3, as DNA: TGTGCCTGCAAATACAGGGGATATAATTCACCCCTCCACTTT. Translated, it gives CACKYRGYNSPLHF.